The T cell receptor beta chain under discussion was sequenced for a study of T-cell memory formation after mild COVID-19. TCRdb re-called the 5' RACE reads through MiXCR, storing one row per CDR3 protein. The sample contains around 450,000 distinct CDR3 sequences, 24% of which appear only once. CDR3 length: 14 amino acids. V lost 0 bases, J lost 4 bases, and 11 bases lay in between. CDR1 is SGHRS, CDR2 YFSETQ, per germline. Sequences were obtained from PBMCs or a T cell subset sorted from them (not recorded which). The chain has TRBV5-1 and TRBJ2-7, with D perhaps TRBD1 or TRBD2 (5 bases each). This clonotype originated in an adult woman who had mild COVID-19 (a few samples of this study predate the infection). Cell type and time point are not known. CDR3 bases: TGCGCCAGCAGCTTGGGGGGACGGAGTTACGAGCAGTACTTC. It encodes CASSLGGRSYEQYF.